The 18 T cell receptor beta chains listed next were all sequenced from one sample in a study of blood T cell repertoires in COVID-19. The repertoire was sequenced with immunoSEQ multiplex PCR; TCRdb's copy has only in-frame clones and lacks some. Of 130,000 or so clones in the sample, approximately 86% are singletons; the top ten hold roughly 1.4%. Sample: peripheral blood. The receptors were sampled from a woman aged 55-75 years with acute or convalescent COVID-19.

The chain links TRBV4-1 to TRBJ1-2, with D uncertain. V was cut by 0 bases and J by 3 bases, with 8 bases left in between. The CDR3 consists of 14 residues. Germline lookup yields CDR1 MGHRA and CDR2 YSYEKL. CDR3 loop: CASSQERRDYGYTF. Written as DNA, the CDR3 is TGCGCCAGCAGCCAAGAGCGGAGGGACTATGGCTACACCTTC.

The rearrangement uses TRBV6-5 and TRBJ1-2; the D gene is possibly TRBD1 (5 bases). V lost 5 bases and J lost 5, with 18 bases in between. The germline V gene has CDR1 MNHEY and CDR2 SVGAGI. The CDR3 runs 15 residues. The DNA of the CDR3 is TGTGCCAGCAGTCCTGGGGGGGGGATCAGATATGGCTACACCTTC. Translated, it gives CASSPGGGIRYGYTF.

This sequence joins TRBV19 and TRBJ2-5, with 8 bases aligning to TRBD1. Germline lookup yields CDR1 LNHDA and CDR2 SQIVND (reference sequence). This CDR3 region has 14 residues. The V gene end was trimmed by 9 bases and the J gene end by 4 bases; junction bases not matched to a gene: 10. The CDR3 DNA sequence: TGTGCCAGCGCTGGACAGGGAGGAGGAGAGACCCAGTACTTC. Encoded protein: CASAGQGGGETQYF.

In this sample, this clone turned up once. This chain connects TRBV6-6 to TRBJ2-3, with 13 bases lining up with TRBD2. Germline values: CDR1 MNHNY, CDR2 SVGAGI (reference sequence). CDR3 length equals 16 residues. The V and J ends lost 3 bases and 3 bases, in that order; junction bases with no gene match: 3. CDR3 bases: TGTGCCAGCAGTTATGGGACTAGCGGGGATACAGATACGCAGTATTTT. Protein product: CASSYGTSGDTDTQYF.

CDR3 in DNA: TGTGCCAGCAGCGCCCAGGGGGGTTTAGAGACCCAGTACTTC. Its translation is CASSAQGGLETQYF. V usage is TRBV7-8 and J usage is TRBJ2-5, with D possibly matching TRBD1 (7 bases). Germline CDR1 reads SGHVS; CDR2 reads FQNEAQ. This CDR3 is 14 amino acids long. V dropped 5 bases and J dropped 4 bases, with 14 bases sitting between them.

In DNA form, the CDR3 reads TGTGCCAGCAGCTTAGCGATGGGGGGTAGTCAGCCCCAGCATTTT. Translating gives CASSLAMGGSQPQHF. The chain carries TRBV7-8 and TRBJ1-5; possible D gene TRBD1, 5 bases. V gave up 0 bases and J gave up 6 bases, with 12 bases separating them. Germline CDR1 SGHVS, CDR2 FQNEAQ. The CDR3 consists of 15 residues.

The V and J genes are TRBV7-8 and TRBJ1-2, with D uncertain. In germline, CDR1 is SGHVS, CDR2 FQNEAQ. Trimming pared 1 base from V and 8 bases from J, leaving 11 bases between. The CDR3 is 13 amino acids. CDR3 protein: CASSLGLEGGYTF. The CDR3 nucleotides read TGTGCCAGCAGCTTAGGACTTGAGGGAGGCTACACCTTC.

The chain links TRBV5-1 to TRBJ1-2; D possibly corresponds to TRBD1 (6 bases). Germline values: CDR1 SGHRS, CDR2 YFSETQ. The length of the CDR3 is 15 residues. Trimming removed 7 bases at V and 4 bases at J, with 20 bases between. The CDR3: CASGTGTSSLYGYTF. Written as DNA, the CDR3 is TGCGCCAGCGGAACCGGGACAAGCTCCCTCTATGGCTACACCTTC.

This chain connects TRBV5-6 to TRBJ1-2; TRBD1 matches 7 bases. Trimming removed 0 bases from V and 0 bases from J; junction bases left unmatched: 8. The CDR3 is 17 amino acids. The V gene's germline CDR1 is SGHDT and CDR2 YYEEEE. In DNA form, the CDR3 reads TGTGCCAGCAGCTTGGGGTTACAGGGGATATCTAACTATGGCTACACCTTC. It codes for CASSLGLQGISNYGYTF.

This chain connects TRBV30 to TRBJ1-5; D remains unclear. The CDR3 covers 13 residues. V was pared by 1 base and J by 3 bases, with 7 bases between. Germline V gene sequence: CDR1 GTSNPN, CDR2 SVGIG (reference sequence). CDR3 nucleotide sequence: TGTGCCTGGAGTGGGGCAGTCAATCAGCCCCAGCATTTT. It translates to CAWSGAVNQPQHF.

The CDR3 loop is CSVSLSGNEQFF. For the CDR3, the DNA is TGCAGCGTTTCACTTTCCGGCAATGAGCAGTTCTTC. The chain couples TRBV29-1 to TRBJ2-1; no reliable D call. CDR1 is SQVTM, CDR2 ANQGSEA, per germline. The germline V and J ends were trimmed by 5 bases and 6 bases, with 11 bases remaining between them. This CDR3 contains 12 residues.

This chain links TRBV7-6 with TRBJ2-3; D is perhaps TRBD1 (6 bases). The CDR3 covers 16 residues. Looked up from germline, CDR1 is SGHVS and CDR2 is FNYEAQ. The V and J ends lost 4 bases and 6 bases respectively, with 20 bases between them. In DNA, the CDR3 is TGTGCCAGCAGCTCCGCTCCGGGACACCCCTCGGATACGCAGTATTTT. As protein: CASSSAPGHPSDTQYF.

DNA of the CDR3: TGTGCCAGCAGCCCGAGACTAGCGGGGGGGTCATATGAGCAGTTCTTC. It codes for CASSPRLAGGSYEQFF. V and J are TRBV3-1 (or the pseudogene TRBV3-2) and TRBJ2-1, with 14 bases matching TRBD2. CDR1 LGHDT and CDR2 YNNKEL come from the germline V gene (reference sequence). V lost 4 bases, J lost 8 bases, and 7 bases stayed unmatched. CDR3 length: 16 residues.

The V gene is TRBV19, the J gene TRBJ1-1; D is ambiguous. V shed 1 base and J shed 1 base, with 10 bases lying between them. Germline V gene data show CDR1 as LNHDA and CDR2 as SQIVND (reference sequence). The CDR3 consists of 15 residues. The CDR3 bases are TGTGCCAGTAGTATAGTGGAGCGGGGGAACACTGAAGCTTTCTTT. Protein sequence: CASSIVERGNTEAFF.

The V and J genes are TRBV5-1 and TRBJ2-7, with 8 bases fitting TRBD1. The germline V gene has CDR1 SGHRS and CDR2 YFSETQ. The CDR3 has 14 amino acids. The V and J ends lost 0 bases and 2 bases, in that order; junction bases with no gene match: 1. In nucleotides, the CDR3 is TGCGCCAGCAGCTTGGGACAGGGGCCCTACGAGCAGTACTTC. Translated, it gives CASSLGQGPYEQYF.

The chain combines TRBV4-3 with TRBJ1-4; no clear D. V lost 2 bases to trimming and J lost 3 bases, with 7 bases between them. The CDR3 has 14 amino acids. Germline-derived CDR1 and CDR2 are LGHNA and YSLEER. CDR3 loop: CASSQTSANEKLFF. The CDR3 region has the DNA TGCGCCAGCAGCCAAACATCCGCTAATGAAAAACTGTTTTTT.

This clone was counted a single time. The CDR3 is CASSSSDSYGYTF. The CDR3 nucleotides read TGTGCCAGCAGTTCGTCGGACAGTTATGGCTACACCTTC. The V and J genes are TRBV28 and TRBJ1-2; the D gene is possibly TRBD1 (6 bases). Germline V gene data show CDR1 as MDHEN and CDR2 as SYDVKM. CDR3 length: 13 amino acids. With 4 bases removed from V and 5 bases from J, the gap between germline ends came to 11 bases.

The chain employs TRBV18 and TRBJ2-1; TRBD2 matches 9 bases. After removal of 0 bases from V and 0 bases from J, the junction contained 3 bases not matched to a gene. Germline assignment: CDR1 KGHSH and CDR2 LQKENI. The CDR3 is 17 residues long. CDR3 bases: TGTGCCAGCTCACCACCGGCGGGGGGGCTCTCCTACAATGAGCAGTTCTTC. This encodes CASSPPAGGLSYNEQFF.